This T cell receptor (beta chain) is from a study of T cell responses to AZD1222 COVID-19 vaccine. Overall study context: Analysis merged second doses at about 4 or about 12 weeks.

Sequenced by immunoSEQ multiplex PCR; TCRdb stores in-frame clones only, minus some. The sample includes some 90,000 clones, approximately 88% of them seen just once. Sequenced material: peripheral blood, taken on day 0 of AZD1222 vaccination. This receptor was identified in an adult in good health.

This CDR3 reads CASSFQGAVGNQPQHF. The DNA for the CDR3 is TGTGCCAGCAGCTTCCAGGGGGCGGTAGGTAATCAGCCCCAGCATTTT. This chain links TRBV7-9 with TRBJ1-5, with TRBD1 matching over 8 bases. This CDR3 is 16 amino acids long. The V and J ends lost 3 bases and 4 bases, in that order; junction bases with no gene match: 8. The V gene's germline CDR1 is SEHNR and CDR2 FQNEAQ (reference sequence).